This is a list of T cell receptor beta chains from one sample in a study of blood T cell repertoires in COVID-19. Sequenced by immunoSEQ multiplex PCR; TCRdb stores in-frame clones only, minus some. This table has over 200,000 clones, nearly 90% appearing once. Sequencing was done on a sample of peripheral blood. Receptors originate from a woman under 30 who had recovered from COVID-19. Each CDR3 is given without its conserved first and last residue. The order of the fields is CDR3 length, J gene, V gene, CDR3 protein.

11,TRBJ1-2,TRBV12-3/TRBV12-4,ASSLQGDYGYT
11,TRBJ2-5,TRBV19,ASKGEPQETQY
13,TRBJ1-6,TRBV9,ASSVAGAKGSPLH
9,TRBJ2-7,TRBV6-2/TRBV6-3,ASSYGGEIV
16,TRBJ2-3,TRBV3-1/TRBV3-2,ASSPGLAGGVYTDTQY
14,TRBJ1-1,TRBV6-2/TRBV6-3,ASSYTGQGWDTEAF
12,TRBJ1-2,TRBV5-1,ASSYSGTGIGYT
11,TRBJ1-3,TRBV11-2,ASRGAAGNTIY
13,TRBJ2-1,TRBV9,ASSVRLAGYNEQF
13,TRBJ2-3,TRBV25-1,ASSPGLAITDTQY